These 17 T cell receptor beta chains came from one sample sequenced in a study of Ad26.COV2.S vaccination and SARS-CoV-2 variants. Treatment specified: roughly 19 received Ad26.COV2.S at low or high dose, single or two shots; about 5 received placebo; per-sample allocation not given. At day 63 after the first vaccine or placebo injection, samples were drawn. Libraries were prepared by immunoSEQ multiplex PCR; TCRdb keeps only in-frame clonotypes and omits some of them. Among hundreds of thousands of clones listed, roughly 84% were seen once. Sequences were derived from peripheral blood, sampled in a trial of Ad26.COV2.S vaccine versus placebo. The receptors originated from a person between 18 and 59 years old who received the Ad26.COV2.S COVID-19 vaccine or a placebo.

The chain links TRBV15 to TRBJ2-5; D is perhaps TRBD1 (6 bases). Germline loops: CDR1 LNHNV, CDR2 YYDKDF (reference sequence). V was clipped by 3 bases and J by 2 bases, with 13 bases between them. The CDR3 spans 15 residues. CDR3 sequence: CATSSTGHPQETQYF. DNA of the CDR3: TGTGCCACCAGCAGCACGGGACACCCGCAAGAGACCCAGTACTTC.

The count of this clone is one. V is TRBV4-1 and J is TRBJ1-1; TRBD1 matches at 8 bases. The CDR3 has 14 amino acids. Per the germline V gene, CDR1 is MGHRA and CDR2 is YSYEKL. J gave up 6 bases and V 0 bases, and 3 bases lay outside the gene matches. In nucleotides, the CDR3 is TGCGCCAGCAGCCAAGACCAGGGGGCGCCTGAAGCTTTCTTT. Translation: CASSQDQGAPEAFF.

The CDR3 protein is CASSPLSGPEAFF. The CDR3 coding sequence is TGTGCCAGCTCACCTCTAAGTGGCCCTGAAGCTTTCTTT. The V call is TRBV18, the J call TRBJ1-1, with D uncertain. CDR3 length: 13 residues. V was trimmed by 3 bases and J by 6 bases, leaving 11 bases between them. Germline CDR1 reads KGHSH; CDR2 reads LQKENI. Full variable domain (missing parts from reference TRBV18 and TRBJ1-1): NAGVMQNPRHLVRRRGQEARLRCSPMKGHSHVYWYRQLPEEGLKFMVYLQKENIIDESGMPKERFSAEFPKEGPSILRIQQVVRGDSAAYFCASSPLSGPEAFFGQGTRLTVV.

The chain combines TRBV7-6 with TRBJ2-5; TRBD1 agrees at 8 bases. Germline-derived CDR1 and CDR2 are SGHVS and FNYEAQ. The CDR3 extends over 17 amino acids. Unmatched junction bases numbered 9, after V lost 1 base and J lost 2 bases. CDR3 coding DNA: TGTGCCAGCAGCTTAGGGACAGGGAACTATAAACAAGAGACCCAGTACTTC. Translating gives CASSLGTGNYKQETQYF.

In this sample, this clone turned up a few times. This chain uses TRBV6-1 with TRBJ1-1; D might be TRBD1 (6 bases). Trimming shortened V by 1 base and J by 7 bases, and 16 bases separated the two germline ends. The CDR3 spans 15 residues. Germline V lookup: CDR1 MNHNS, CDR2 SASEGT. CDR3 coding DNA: TGTGCCAGCAGTGAAGATGGGGGGATACAGGGTGAAGCTTTCTTT. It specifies CASSEDGGIQGEAFF.

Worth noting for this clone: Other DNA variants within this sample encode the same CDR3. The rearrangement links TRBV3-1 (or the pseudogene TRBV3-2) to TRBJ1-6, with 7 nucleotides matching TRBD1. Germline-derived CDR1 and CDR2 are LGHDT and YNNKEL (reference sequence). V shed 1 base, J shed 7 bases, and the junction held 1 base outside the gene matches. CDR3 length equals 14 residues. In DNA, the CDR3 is TGTGCCAGCAGCCAAGGACAGGGAAATTCACCCCTCCACTTT. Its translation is CASSQGQGNSPLHF.

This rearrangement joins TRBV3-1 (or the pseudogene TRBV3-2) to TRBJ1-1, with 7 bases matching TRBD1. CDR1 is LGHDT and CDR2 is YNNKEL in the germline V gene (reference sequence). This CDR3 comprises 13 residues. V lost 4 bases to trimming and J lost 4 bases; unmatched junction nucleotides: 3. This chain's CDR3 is CASSPRGGTEAFF. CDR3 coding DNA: TGTGCCAGCAGCCCCAGGGGGGGCACTGAAGCTTTCTTT.

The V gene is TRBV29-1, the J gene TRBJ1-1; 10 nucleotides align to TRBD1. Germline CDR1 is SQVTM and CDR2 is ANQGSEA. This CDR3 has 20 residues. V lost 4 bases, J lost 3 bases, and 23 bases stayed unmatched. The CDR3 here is CSVVPLPKPGQGLIDTEAFF. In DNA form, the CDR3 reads TGCAGCGTTGTTCCCCTGCCAAAACCGGGACAGGGGCTTATCGACACTGAAGCTTTCTTT.

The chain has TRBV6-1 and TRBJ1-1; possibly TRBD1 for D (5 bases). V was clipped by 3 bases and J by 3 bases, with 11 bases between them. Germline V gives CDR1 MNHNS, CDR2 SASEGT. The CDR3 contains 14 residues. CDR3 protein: CASSDGQGHTEAFF. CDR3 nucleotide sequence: TGTGCCAGCAGTGACGGGCAGGGCCACACTGAAGCTTTCTTT.

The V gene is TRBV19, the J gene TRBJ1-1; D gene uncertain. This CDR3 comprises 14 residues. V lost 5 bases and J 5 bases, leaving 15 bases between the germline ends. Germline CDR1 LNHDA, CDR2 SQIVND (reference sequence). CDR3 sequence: CASSVGDLGTEAFF. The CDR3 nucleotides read TGTGCCAGTAGTGTCGGGGATTTAGGGACTGAAGCTTTCTTT.

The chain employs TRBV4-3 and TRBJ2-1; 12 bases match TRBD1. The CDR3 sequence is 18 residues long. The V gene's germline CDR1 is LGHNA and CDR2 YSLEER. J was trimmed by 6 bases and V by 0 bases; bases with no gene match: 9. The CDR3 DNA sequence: TGCGCCAGCAGCCAAGATGCGGGGGGGACAGGGGGCAGCAATGAGCAGTTCTTC. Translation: CASSQDAGGTGGSNEQFF.

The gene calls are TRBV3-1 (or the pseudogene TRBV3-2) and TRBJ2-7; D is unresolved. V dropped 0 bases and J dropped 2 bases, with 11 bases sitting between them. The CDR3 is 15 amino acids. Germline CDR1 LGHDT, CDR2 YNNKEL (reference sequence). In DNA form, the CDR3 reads TGTGCCAGCAGCCAAGATCTGTCCAGAACCTACGAGCAGTACTTC. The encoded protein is CASSQDLSRTYEQYF.

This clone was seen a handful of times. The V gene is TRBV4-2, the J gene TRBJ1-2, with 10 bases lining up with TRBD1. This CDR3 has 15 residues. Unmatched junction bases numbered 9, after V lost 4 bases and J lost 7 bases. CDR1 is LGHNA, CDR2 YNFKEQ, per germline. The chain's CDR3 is CASSRMGTGDGGYTF. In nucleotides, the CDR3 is TGTGCCAGCAGCCGAATGGGGACAGGGGACGGTGGCTACACCTTC.

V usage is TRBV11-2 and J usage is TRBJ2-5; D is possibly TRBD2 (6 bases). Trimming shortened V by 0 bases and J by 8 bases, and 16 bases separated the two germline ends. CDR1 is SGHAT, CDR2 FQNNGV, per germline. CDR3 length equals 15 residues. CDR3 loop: CASSLEGGPGSTQYF. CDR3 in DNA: TGTGCCAGCAGCTTAGAGGGCGGTCCCGGGAGTACCCAGTACTTC.

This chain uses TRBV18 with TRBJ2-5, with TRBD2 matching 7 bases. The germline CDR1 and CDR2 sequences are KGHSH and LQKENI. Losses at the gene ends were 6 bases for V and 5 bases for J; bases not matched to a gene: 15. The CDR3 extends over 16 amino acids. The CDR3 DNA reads TGTGCCAGCTCTTACACCTCCGGGACTAACACGGAGACCCAGTACTTC. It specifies CASSYTSGTNTETQYF.

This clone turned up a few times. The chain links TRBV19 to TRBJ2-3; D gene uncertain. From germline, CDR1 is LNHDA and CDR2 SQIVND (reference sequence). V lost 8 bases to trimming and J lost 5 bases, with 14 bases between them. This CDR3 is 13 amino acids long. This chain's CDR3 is CASHETVKDTQYF. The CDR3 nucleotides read TGTGCCAGTCACGAAACCGTTAAAGATACGCAGTATTTT. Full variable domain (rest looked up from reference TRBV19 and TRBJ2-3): DGGITQSPKYLFRKEGQNVTLSCEQNLNHDAMYWYRQDPGQGLRLIYYSQIVNDFQKGDIAEGYSVSREKKESFPLTVTSAQKNPTAFYLCASHETVKDTQYFGPGTRLTVL.

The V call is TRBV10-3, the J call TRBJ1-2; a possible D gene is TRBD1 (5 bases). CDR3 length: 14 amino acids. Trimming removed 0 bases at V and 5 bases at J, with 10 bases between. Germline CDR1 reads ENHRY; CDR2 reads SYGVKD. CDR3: CAISESPGPYGYTF. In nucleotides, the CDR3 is TGTGCCATCAGTGAGTCGCCGGGACCTTATGGCTACACCTTC.